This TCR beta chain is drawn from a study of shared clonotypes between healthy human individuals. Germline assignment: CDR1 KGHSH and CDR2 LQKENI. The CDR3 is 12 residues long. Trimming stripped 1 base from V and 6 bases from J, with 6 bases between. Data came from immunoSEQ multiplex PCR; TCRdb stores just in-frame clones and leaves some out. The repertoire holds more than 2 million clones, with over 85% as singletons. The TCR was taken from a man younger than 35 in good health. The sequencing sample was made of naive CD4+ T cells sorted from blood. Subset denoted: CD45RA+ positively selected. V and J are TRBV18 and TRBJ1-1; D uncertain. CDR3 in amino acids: CASSPQLAEAFF. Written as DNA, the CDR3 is TGTGCCAGCTCACCACAATTGGCTGAAGCTTTCTTT. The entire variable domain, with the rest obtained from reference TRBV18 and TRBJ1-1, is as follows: NAGVMQNPRHLVRRRGQEARLRCSPMKGHSHVYWYRQLPEEGLKFMVYLQKENIIDESGMPKERFSAEFPKEGPSILRIQQVVRGDSAAYFCASSPQLAEAFFGQGTRLTVV.